This T cell receptor beta chain stems from a study of blood T cell repertoires in COVID-19. Study-wide context: Samples came from the United States, Italy and Spain, spanning acute and convalescent COVID-19.

This CDR3 is built from 15 residues. Germline trimming cut 6 bases from V and 7 bases from J; bases unmatched to any gene: 9. Germline V gene sequence: CDR1 SGHTA, CDR2 FQGTGA. As originally analysed: From reference gene primer amplification, estimates of nucleated cell counts were derived. Produced via immunoSEQ multiplex PCR; TCRdb's table is partial and in-frame only. V, J and clone size are taken as reported in that table, and D and trimming were inferred from the DNA itself. The sample includes 110,000 to 150,000 clones, about 89% of them seen just once. The rearrangement joins TRBV7-3 to TRBJ2-1; TRBD2 matches 10 bases. This TCR was sampled from a man aged 60 to 75 with active or convalescent COVID-19. The specimen sequenced was peripheral blood. The CDR3 region is CASSTALAGVNEQFF. For the CDR3, the DNA is TGTGCCAGCAGTACCGCCCTAGCGGGAGTAAATGAGCAGTTCTTC.